This T cell receptor (beta chain) was found in a study of T cell repertoires in cytomegalovirus infection. For the study at large: As its CMV epitopes, the study selected recently identified HLA-C-restricted and well-studied HLA-B-restricted targets.

This clonotype was seen only a few times. Its antigen remains unidentified. MiXCR was run by TCRdb on the reads, yielding one entry per CDR3 protein. The data contain around 430,000 distinct CDR3 sequences, approximately 42% of them seen just once; the ten biggest clones take up about 41%. The V end was cut by 0 bases, the J end by 5 bases, with 10 bases between. The CDR3 spans 14 residues. The source is a human donor in good health (CMV status not recorded). Some clones in this sample may be carry-over from other donors' samples. This chain links TRBV12-3 or TRBV12-4 with TRBJ2-5; D unresolved. This material consisted of cultured PBMCs, taken from culture after CMV antigen stimulation. As DNA, the CDR3 is TGTGCCAGCAGTTTAGCGACGGGTCACGAGACCCAGTACTTC. As protein: CASSLATGHETQYF.